These 8 T cell receptor beta chains were all obtained from the same sample, sequenced in a study of CD8+ T cells in alopecia areata. The sample's treatment: oral pan-JAK inhibitor, 5-10 mg twice daily. cDNA reverse transcribed from extracted RNA served as the sequencing template. The protocol was immunoSEQ multiplex PCR, while the TCRdb copy is restricted to in-frame clones and leaves out a portion. The sample contains under 350,000 clones, 55% to 70% of which appear only once. This specimen was CD4+ T cells sorted from blood, taken at week 24, from a patient treated with tofacitinib. All receptors derive from a human donor with alopecia areata.

The chain carries TRBV6-4 and TRBJ2-5; 12 bases map to TRBD2. Germline V CDR1 and CDR2: MRHNA, SNTAGT. The CDR3 is 15 amino acids. V lost 0 bases to trimming and J lost 4 bases; unmatched junction nucleotides: 0. The CDR3 DNA reads TGTGCCAGCAGTGACTCGACTAGCGGGGGAGAGACCCAGTACTTC. Protein sequence: CASSDSTSGGETQYF.

This rearrangement joins TRBV7-2 to TRBJ1-2; possible D gene TRBD1, 5 bases. V lost 2 bases and J 0 bases, leaving 16 bases between the germline ends. The CDR3 covers 17 residues. CDR1 and CDR2 from the germline V gene are SGHTA and FQGNSA. The CDR3 coding sequence is TGTGCCAGCAGCTTAAGCTTAGGGGCGCGAGCTAACTATGGCTACACCTTC. It encodes CASSLSLGARANYGYTF.

This clone was counted a few times. J is TRBJ1-4 and V is TRBV5-4; D remains ambiguous. The ends were cut back, 4 bases at V and 8 bases at J, with 18 bases in the middle. In germline, CDR1 is SGHNT, CDR2 YYREEE (reference sequence). This CDR3 is 15 amino acids long. The CDR3 sequence: CASSAESGVGEKLFF. CDR3 bases: TGTGCCAGCAGCGCCGAGTCAGGAGTTGGGGAAAAACTGTTTTTT. The whole variable domain, remainder taken from reference TRBV5-4 and TRBJ1-4, is ETGVTQSPTHLIKTRGQQVTLRCSSQSGHNTVSWYQQALGQGPQFIFQYYREEENGRGNFPPRFSGLQFPNYSSELNVNALELDDSALYLCASSAESGVGEKLFFGSGTQLSVL.

V usage is TRBV5-1 and J usage is TRBJ2-3; tentatively, D is TRBD2 (6 bases). CDR1 is SGHRS, CDR2 YFSETQ, per germline. The CDR3 consists of 15 residues. V lost 3 bases and J lost 2, with 13 bases in between. CDR3 coding DNA: TGCGCCAGCAGCTCCGGGACTTCCTTCACAGATACGCAGTATTTT. As protein: CASSSGTSFTDTQYF.

This clone was seen a few times. This chain links TRBV30 with TRBJ2-2; D gene unclear. From germline, CDR1 is GTSNPN and CDR2 SVGIG (reference sequence). The CDR3 is 14 residues long. V shed 0 bases and J shed 6 bases, with 11 bases lying between them. CDR3 bases: TGTGCCTGGAGTGTACATCGAGGACCCGGGGAGCTGTTTTTT. This gives the protein CAWSVHRGPGELFF.

This clone appeared a few times. The V call is TRBV18, the J call TRBJ2-7, with D possibly TRBD1 on 5 matching bases. Germline V gene sequence: CDR1 KGHSH, CDR2 LQKENI. The CDR3 contains 14 residues. Trimming took 2 bases from V and 6 from J, leaving 14 bases between them. CDR3 region: CASSPTMERGEQYF. The CDR3 DNA follows: TGTGCCAGCTCACCAACGATGGAAAGGGGCGAGCAGTACTTC.

This clone was picked up a small number of times. V gene TRBV2 combines with J gene TRBJ2-2; D may be TRBD1 (6 bases). Per the germline V gene, CDR1 is SNHLY and CDR2 is FYNNEI. Between the trimmed V and J ends, which lost 8 bases and 7 bases, there was a span of 17 bases. The CDR3 sequence is 14 residues long. The CDR3 region is CASGRTVLGGELFF. CDR3 coding DNA: TGTGCCAGCGGACGGACAGTCCTCGGCGGGGAGCTGTTTTTT.

The CDR3 loop is CATSSSTGNSPLHF. The CDR3 DNA sequence: TGTGCCACCAGCAGTTCCACAGGGAACTCACCCCTCCACTTT. The chain is built from TRBV15 and TRBJ1-6; perhaps TRBD1 as D (6 bases). V was trimmed by 3 bases and J by 10 bases, leaving 13 bases between them. The CDR3 length is 14 residues. The germline CDR1 and CDR2 sequences are LNHNV and YYDKDF (reference sequence).